The TCR beta chain under discussion was sequenced for a study of shared clonotypes between healthy human individuals. Study observations and caveats: It was anticipated that sequencing depth would influence how many clonotypes donors shared. Inspection by rarefaction showed sorted-subset sequencing to be incomplete despite large depth.

In the source study's methods: ImmunoSEQ sequences covered only the junction and lacked quality scores; filtering therefore differed. Profiling relied on immunoSEQ multiplex PCR, and the TCRdb table lists in-frame clones only, not all of them. The V and J calls and clone size were taken over from that table, and D and trimming were inferred from the DNA. The data show some 1 million clones, around 75% seen once. About this clone: No antigen is known for it.

The V gene end was trimmed by 7 bases and the J gene end by 7 bases; junction bases not matched to a gene: 10. The CDR3 spans 15 residues. Looked up from germline, CDR1 is MNHNY and CDR2 is SVGAGI (reference sequence). The V and J genes are TRBV6-6 and TRBJ1-6; 7 nucleotides align to TRBD1. The clonotype was recovered from a young man in good health. Material for sequencing was memory CD4+ T cells sorted from blood. As to subset: CD45RA-negative fraction. CDR3 coding DNA: TGTGCCAGCACCCCTTACGAGGGACAGAATTCACCCCTCCACTTT. Translation: CASTPYEGQNSPLHF.